The 5 T cell receptor beta chains listed next were all sequenced from one sample in a study of blood T cell repertoires in COVID-19. Measured with immunoSEQ multiplex PCR; TCRdb has only the in-frame clones, and not every one. The table has 200,000 to 300,000 clones, just under 85% seen once. Sequencing used peripheral blood. All receptors come from a woman over 75 with acute or convalescent COVID-19.

The chain carries TRBV5-1 and TRBJ2-3, with D unclear. The germline V gene has CDR1 SGHRS and CDR2 YFSETQ. V was trimmed by 2 bases and J by 0 bases, leaving 4 bases between them. The CDR3 totals 13 residues. The CDR3 DNA sequence: TGCGCCAGCAGCTTTCGTAGCACAGATACGCAGTATTTT. Protein sequence: CASSFRSTDTQYF.

The gene calls are TRBV18 and TRBJ1-2, with unresolved D. Trimming stripped 1 base from V and 6 bases from J, with 9 bases between. Germline-derived CDR1 and CDR2 are KGHSH and LQKENI. This CDR3 is built from 13 residues. The DNA for the CDR3 is TGTGCCAGCTCACCACAGGGAGAAAATGGCTACACCTTC. Amino acids: CASSPQGENGYTF.

V usage is TRBV13 and J usage is TRBJ2-7; D unclear. The CDR3 covers 15 residues. Germline CDR1 and CDR2: PRHDT and FYEKMQ (reference sequence). V was pared by 2 bases and J by 2 bases, with 13 bases between. CDR3 sequence (DNA): TGTGCCAGCAGCTTATTAACCCAATCGGCCTACGAGCAGTACTTC. Protein sequence: CASSLLTQSAYEQYF.

J is TRBJ1-2 and V is TRBV6-5; a weak D match, TRBD1 (5 bases). This CDR3 spans 12 amino acids. The V and J ends lost 1 base and 7 bases respectively, with 7 bases between them. Germline CDR1 and CDR2: MNHEY and SVGAGI. The DNA for the CDR3 is TGTGCCAGCAGTTACTTGGGGGGTGGCTACACCTTC. Its translation: CASSYLGGGYTF.

V gene TRBV4-1 combines with J gene TRBJ1-4, with TRBD1 as a possible D gene (5 bases). CDR3 length: 14 residues. Germline assignment: CDR1 MGHRA and CDR2 YSYEKL. Between the trimmed V and J ends, which lost 4 bases and 8 bases, there was a span of 14 bases. The DNA of the CDR3 is TGCGCCAGCAGCCCCTACTCGGCAGGGGAAAAACTGTTTTTT. It specifies CASSPYSAGEKLFF.